The rows below give T cell receptor beta chains drawn from one sample of a study of blood T cell repertoires in COVID-19. The data were produced by immunoSEQ multiplex PCR, yet TCRdb's version contains in-frame clones alone and is incomplete. Among approximately 150,000 clones listed, around 86% were seen once. Sequencing was carried out using peripheral blood. The receptor source for this set is an older man with acute or convalescent COVID-19. Each CDR3 is given without its conserved first and last residue. Some rows have no size entry. The others give once, few or many, or a class for an expanded clone.

ASSESWDRGPNTEAF,-,TRBV25-1
ASSFFLDRESRD,-,TRBV7-8
ASNPPGRDEGPLH,-,TRBV6-5
ASSSGQTQY,-,TRBV28
ASSLGVGQDTGELF,-,TRBV11-2
ASSGDSLSYEQY,-,TRBV3-1/TRBV3-2
ASSVGGSGREGEQF,-,TRBV9
ASSWSGGRDEQY,once,TRBV28
ASSRLAGGYEQY,few,TRBV28
SVGQGENYGYT,-,TRBV29-1
ASNDYGGNSLVEQF,once,TRBV19
ASSHGQGGGTDTQY,-,TRBV4-3
ASRSGTGTYSNQPQH,-,TRBV19
ASPTGLASTDTQY,-,TRBV28
ARSFSAGTGENIQY,-,TRBV5-3
ASSAPGTANTGELF,-,TRBV9
ASSLRDRGDHEQY,-,TRBV7-2
ASSLDLGASEKLF,once,TRBV11-2
ASSLVSQGVGANVLT,-,TRBV7-2
ASTSGGSSQETQY,-,TRBV28
ASSRVSGRALVYEQY,-,TRBV3-1/TRBV3-2
ASSRAGANTGELF,-,TRBV4-3
ASSWGSNSGGTSYEQY,once,TRBV11-2
ASSFNRGGNQPQH,-,TRBV7-2
ASSALGLADEQY,-,TRBV9
ASSVVPGQGFGGELF,-,TRBV9
ASSSNRTGHGYGYT,-,TRBV19
ASSSLPGQGSYEQY,-,TRBV7-2
ASSLEPAGATDTQY,-,TRBV5-4
ASSPLRGGRARETQY,-,TRBV27
ASSLSDRGPNNSPLH,few,TRBV9
ASSLGTATEAF,-,TRBV28
ASSFLAGGSGANVLT,-,TRBV6-2/TRBV6-3
ASSPTLRGEQY,-,TRBV4-3
ASSLGTGTDTQY,-,TRBV11-3
ASPAGAPLNTEAF,-,TRBV6-5
ASRSLGGWADTQY,-,TRBV6-5
ASSETRFVDNEQF,-,TRBV28
ASSSRQGGEPEAF,-,TRBV6-2/TRBV6-3
ASSQEWGGAYNEQF,once,TRBV3-1/TRBV3-2
ASRTGGYEQY,once,TRBV6-5
ASRSLAVLPYEQY,-,TRBV27
ASSETGGGTIY,-,TRBV6-1
ASSTSGSPYNEQF,-,TRBV11-3